This T cell receptor (beta chain) was sequenced for a study of OX40 agonist ivuxolimab in advanced cancers. The study in broad terms: Ivuxolimab was a fully human IgG2 agonistic monoclonal antibody targeting the costimulatory receptor OX40 (CD134). Prior anti-PD-1, anti-PD-L1 or anti-CTLA-4 therapy was permitted, and checkpoint inhibitors had been received by more than 35% of dose-escalation patients. Intravenous ivuxolimab was administered to patients every 2 weeks at six dose levels: 0.01, 0.1, 0.3, 1.5, 3 and 10 mg/kg. In the dose-escalation cohort, more than 80% of patients were male, and the mean age was approximately 60 years with a range of about 20 to 80. Among the 52 dose-escalation patients, about 20 had hepatocellular carcinoma, about 15 melanoma, 9 renal cell carcinoma and 9 head and neck cancer. Partial responses occurred in three dose-escalation patients, of whom one had hepatocellular carcinoma and two had cutaneous melanoma. Peripheral TCRbeta sequencing aimed to test whether ivuxolimab altered TCR sequence diversity and caused clonal T-cell expansion. The paper reports the monotherapy dose-escalation portion (N of about 54 patients) of the phase I ivuxolimab trial. Results and caveats for the whole study, not just this receptor: At doses of 0.1 to 3.0 mg/kg, clonal expansion of both CD4+ and CD8+ blood T cells was observed from baseline to week 6. After ivuxolimab, more expanded clones were found on average in CD8+ T cells than in CD4+ T cells. Which antigens the clonally expanded peripheral T cells were specific for was not determined. In the 0.1-3.0 mg/kg groups, partial responders were among the patients with the lowest normalized peripheral clonal expansion, particularly in CD8+ T cells. Low levels of normalized T-cell clonal expansion were also shown by some nonresponding patients.

The trial excluded patients who had a history of autoimmune disease or who were on systemic immunosuppression. Peripheral blood for TCR sequencing was collected from all dose cohorts at baseline, on cycle 4 day 1, and on cycle 7 day 1. The samples were taken from a phase I, first-in-human, multicenter, open-label dose-escalation trial of ivuxolimab. Adults with locally advanced or metastatic melanoma, renal cell carcinoma, hepatocellular carcinoma or head and neck squamous cell carcinoma were enrolled in the trial. Before TCR sequencing, CD4+ T cells and CD8+ T cells were sorted from peripheral blood as separate populations. The cysteine opens and the phenylalanine closes a CDR3 of 17 amino acids. Here the CDR3 DNA is all that survives: 51 bases in frame from base 1. Between the V and J ends, shortened by 0 bases and 3 bases respectively, the junction contains 18 bases. Genomic DNA was isolated from the sorted cells so that the TCRbeta CDR3 region could be sequenced. The immunoSEQ Assay was used to sequence the TCRbeta CDR3 regions. TCRdb's version of the immuneACCESS table is confined to in-frame rearrangements and falls short of the full clone set. An unresolved V gene accounts for under half of the shortfall where checked; the remainder is of unknown origin. For this sample the table gives 80,000 or so clones, of which about 93% were detected only once. The ten biggest clones cover 0.25% to 0.35% of the sample.

In the case of this clone: What this receptor recognizes is not known. No base quality values were provided; no much bigger clone lies one nucleotide off.

The sequencing used CD4+ or CD8+ T cells sorted from blood, collected in a trial of the OX40 agonist ivuxolimab. The chain joins TRBV6-7 to TRBJ2-7, with the identity of the D gene unclear. TRBV6-7 is an ORF for which the function is uncertain. The TCR sequence derives from an adult with an advanced solid tumor such as melanoma, head and neck, liver or kidney cancer. This receptor has the CDR3 CASSYSNFGPENYEQYF. The DNA sequence is given as TGTGCCAGCAGTTACTCGAACTTTGGGCCAGAAAACTACGAGCAGTACTTC.